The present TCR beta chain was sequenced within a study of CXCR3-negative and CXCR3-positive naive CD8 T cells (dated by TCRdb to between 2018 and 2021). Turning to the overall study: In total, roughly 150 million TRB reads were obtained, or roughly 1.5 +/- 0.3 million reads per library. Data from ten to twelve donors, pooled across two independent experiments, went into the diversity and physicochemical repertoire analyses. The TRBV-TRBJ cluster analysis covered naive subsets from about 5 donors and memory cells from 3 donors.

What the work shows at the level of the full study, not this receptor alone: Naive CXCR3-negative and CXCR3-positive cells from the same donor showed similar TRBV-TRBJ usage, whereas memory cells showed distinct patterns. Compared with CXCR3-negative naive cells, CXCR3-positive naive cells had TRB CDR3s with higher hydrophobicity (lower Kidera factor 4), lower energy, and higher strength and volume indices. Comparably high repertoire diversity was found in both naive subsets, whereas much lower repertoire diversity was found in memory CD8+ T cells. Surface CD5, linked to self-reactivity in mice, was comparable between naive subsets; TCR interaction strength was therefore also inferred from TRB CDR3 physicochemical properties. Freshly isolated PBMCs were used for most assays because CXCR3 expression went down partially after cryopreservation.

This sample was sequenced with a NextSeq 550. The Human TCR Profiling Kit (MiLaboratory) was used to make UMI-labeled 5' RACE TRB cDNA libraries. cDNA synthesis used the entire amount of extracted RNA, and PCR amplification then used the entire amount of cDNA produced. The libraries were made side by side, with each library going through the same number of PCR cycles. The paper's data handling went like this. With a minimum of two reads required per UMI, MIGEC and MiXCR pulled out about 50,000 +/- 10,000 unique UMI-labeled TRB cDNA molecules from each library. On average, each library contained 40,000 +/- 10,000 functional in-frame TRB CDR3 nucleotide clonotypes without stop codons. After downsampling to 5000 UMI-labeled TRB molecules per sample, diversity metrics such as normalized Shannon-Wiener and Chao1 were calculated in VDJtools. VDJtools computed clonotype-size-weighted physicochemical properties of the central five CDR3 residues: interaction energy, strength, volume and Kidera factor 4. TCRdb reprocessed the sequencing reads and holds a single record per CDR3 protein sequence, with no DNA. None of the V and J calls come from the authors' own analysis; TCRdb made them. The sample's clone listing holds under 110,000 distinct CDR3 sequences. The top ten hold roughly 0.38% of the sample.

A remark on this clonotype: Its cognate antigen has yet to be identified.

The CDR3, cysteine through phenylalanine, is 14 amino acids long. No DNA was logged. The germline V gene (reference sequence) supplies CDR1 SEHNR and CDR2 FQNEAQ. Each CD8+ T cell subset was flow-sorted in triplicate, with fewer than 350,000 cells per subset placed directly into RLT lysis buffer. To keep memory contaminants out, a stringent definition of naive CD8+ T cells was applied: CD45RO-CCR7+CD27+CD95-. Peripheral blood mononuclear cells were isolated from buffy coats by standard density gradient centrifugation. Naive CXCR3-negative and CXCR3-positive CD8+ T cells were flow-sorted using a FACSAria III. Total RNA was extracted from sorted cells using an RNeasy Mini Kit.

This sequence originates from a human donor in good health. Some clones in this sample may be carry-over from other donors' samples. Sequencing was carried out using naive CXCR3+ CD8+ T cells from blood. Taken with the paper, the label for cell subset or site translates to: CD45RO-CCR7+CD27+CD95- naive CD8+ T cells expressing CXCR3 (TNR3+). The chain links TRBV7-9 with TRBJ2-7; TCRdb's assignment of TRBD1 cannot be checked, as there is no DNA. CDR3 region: CASSFPGQDYEQYF.